The T cell receptor (beta chain) described here comes from a study of T-cell reconstitution after alpha-beta-depleted transplantation in children. At least ten counts were recorded for this clonotype. This CDR3 has 14 amino acids. V was clipped by 4 bases and J by 4 bases; unmatched bases: 7. CDR1 and CDR2 (germline): SQVTM, ANQGSEA. Preparing the TCRbeta library involved the use of unique molecular identifiers. TCRdb called the PCR reads again in MiXCR, with one record for every CDR3 protein. The sample includes 350,000 to 400,000 distinct CDR3 sequences, about 14% of them seen just once. This TCR came from a human donor who donated a stem cell graft to a child with Fanconi anemia. The V and J genes are TRBV29-1 and TRBJ2-5, with 9 bases aligning to TRBD2. The material was PBMCs, obtained from the stem cell graft. The CDR3 DNA is TGCAGCGTTGTTGAGACTAGCGGAGTAGAGACCCAGTACTTC. Amino acid sequence: CSVVETSGVETQYF.